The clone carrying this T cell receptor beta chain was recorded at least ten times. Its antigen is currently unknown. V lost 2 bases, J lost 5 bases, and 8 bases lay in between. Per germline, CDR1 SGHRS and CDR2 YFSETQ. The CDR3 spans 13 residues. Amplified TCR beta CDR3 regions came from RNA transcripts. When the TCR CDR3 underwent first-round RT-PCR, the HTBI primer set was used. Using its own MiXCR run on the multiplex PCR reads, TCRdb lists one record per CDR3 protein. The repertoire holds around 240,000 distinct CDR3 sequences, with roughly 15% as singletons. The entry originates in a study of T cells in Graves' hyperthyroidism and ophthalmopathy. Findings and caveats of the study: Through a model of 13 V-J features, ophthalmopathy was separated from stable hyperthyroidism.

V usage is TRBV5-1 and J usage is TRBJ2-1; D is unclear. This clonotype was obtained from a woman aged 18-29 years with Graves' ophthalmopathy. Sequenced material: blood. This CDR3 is CASSFFQNNEQFF. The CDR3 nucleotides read TGCGCCAGCAGCTTTTTTCAGAACAATGAGCAGTTCTTC.